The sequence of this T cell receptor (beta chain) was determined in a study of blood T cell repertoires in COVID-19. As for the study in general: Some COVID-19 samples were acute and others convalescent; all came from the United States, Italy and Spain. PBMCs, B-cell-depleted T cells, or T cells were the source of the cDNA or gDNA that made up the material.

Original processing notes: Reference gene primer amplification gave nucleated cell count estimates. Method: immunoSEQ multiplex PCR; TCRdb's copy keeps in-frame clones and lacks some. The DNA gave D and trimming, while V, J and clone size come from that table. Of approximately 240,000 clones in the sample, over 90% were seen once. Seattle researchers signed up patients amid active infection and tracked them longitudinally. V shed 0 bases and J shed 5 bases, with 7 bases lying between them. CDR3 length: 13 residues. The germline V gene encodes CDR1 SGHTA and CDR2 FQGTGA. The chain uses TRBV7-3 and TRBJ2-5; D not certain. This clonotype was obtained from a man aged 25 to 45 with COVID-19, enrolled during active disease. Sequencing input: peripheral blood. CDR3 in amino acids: CASSLTASETQYF. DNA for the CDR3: TGTGCCAGCAGCTTAACAGCTTCCGAGACCCAGTACTTC.